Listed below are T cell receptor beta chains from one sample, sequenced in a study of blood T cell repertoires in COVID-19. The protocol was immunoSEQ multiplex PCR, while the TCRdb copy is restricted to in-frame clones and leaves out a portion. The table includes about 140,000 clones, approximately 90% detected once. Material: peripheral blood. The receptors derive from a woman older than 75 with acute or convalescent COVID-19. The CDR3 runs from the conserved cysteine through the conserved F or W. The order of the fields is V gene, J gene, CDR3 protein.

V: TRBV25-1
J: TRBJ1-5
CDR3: CASSELGQDGQPQHF

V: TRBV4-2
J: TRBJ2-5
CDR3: CASSNLGGGETQYF

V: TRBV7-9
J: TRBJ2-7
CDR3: CASSHRTGGREQYF

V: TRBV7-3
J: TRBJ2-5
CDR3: CASSLLAGGQETQYF

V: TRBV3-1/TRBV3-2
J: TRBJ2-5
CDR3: CASSQGGWGQETQYF

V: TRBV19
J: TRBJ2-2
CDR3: CASSRGGTGELFF

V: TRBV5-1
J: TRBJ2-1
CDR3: CASSPMGLDLSYNEQFF

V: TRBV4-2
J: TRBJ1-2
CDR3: CASSLEDKPNYGYTF

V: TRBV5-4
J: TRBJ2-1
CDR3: CASSLPGGPGNEQFF

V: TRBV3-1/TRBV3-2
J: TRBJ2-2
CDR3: CASSQDLAGWVGELFF

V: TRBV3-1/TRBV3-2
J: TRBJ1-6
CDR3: CASRSTGDNSPLHF

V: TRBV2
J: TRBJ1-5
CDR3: CASSEAPRGNQPQHF

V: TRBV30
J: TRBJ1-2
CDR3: CAWSVPNLGGYTF

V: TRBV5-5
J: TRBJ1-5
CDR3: CASSLDSTTQPQHF

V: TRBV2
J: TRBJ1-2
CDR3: CASSEAGTGGAYGYTF

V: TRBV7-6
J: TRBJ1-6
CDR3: CASSTRDYFNSPLHF

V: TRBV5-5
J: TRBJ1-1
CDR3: CASSLQGADTEAFF

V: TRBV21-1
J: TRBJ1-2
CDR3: CAIRQGRCHNYGYTF

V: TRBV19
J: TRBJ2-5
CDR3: CASSRVSWALETQYF

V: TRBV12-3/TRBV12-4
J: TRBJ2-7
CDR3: CASTRDSYEQYF

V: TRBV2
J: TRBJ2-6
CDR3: CASSGDRGRVSGANVLTF

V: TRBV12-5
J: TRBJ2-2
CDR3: CASGLVMAAHGGTGELFF

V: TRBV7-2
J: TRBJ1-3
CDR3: CASKRDASSGNTIYF

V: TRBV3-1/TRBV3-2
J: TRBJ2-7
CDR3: CASSRGTSVYEQYF

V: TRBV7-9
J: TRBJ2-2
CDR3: CASSFLSNTGELFF

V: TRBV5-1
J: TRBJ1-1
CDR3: CASSFYPADIDTEAFF

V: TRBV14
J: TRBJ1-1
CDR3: CASSQGYRATEAFF

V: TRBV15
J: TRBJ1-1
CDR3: CATSRGAEMNTEAFF

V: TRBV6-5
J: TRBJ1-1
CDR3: CASSFRGNTEAFF

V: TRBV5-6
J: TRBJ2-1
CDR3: CASSLKTSGTFNEQFF

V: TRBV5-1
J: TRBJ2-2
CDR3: CASSAGTTNTGELFF

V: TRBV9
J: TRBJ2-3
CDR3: CASTPRIAGGPMGNTQYF

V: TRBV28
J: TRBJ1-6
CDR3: CASKGWDRYSPLHF

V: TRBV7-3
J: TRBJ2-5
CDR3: CASSPTGTSVLETQYF

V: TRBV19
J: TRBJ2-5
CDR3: CASSIVGRLETQYF

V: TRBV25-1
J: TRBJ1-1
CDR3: CASSRGGYTEAFF

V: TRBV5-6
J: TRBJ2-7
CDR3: CASSLGPRVYEQYF

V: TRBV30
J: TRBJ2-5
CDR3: CAWSGTGGSETQYF

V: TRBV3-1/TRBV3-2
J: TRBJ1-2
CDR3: CASSQDLTAVGYTF

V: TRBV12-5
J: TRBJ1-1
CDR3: CASGGDTSKAFF

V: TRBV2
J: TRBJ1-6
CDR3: CASSVVRGDSPLHF

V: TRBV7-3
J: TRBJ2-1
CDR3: CASSSGTSGWLNEQFF

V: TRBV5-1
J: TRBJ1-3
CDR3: CASSEGLSGNTIYF

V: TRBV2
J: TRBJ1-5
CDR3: CASMGQSNQPQHF

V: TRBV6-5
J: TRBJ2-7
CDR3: CASSREVLFSYEQYF

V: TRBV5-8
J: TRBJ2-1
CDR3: CASSPRTGGKLNSYNEQFF

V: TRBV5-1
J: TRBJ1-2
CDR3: CASSLGDQGAIGGYTF

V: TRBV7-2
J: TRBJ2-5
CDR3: CASSLAPGLAGGPQETQYF

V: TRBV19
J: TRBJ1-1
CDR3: CASSIAPWTFPMNTEAFF

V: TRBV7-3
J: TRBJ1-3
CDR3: CASSSTGGFSGNTIYF

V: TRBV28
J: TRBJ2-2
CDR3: CASSFWGRLPGELFF

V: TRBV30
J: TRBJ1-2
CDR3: CAWSPDRDGYGYTF